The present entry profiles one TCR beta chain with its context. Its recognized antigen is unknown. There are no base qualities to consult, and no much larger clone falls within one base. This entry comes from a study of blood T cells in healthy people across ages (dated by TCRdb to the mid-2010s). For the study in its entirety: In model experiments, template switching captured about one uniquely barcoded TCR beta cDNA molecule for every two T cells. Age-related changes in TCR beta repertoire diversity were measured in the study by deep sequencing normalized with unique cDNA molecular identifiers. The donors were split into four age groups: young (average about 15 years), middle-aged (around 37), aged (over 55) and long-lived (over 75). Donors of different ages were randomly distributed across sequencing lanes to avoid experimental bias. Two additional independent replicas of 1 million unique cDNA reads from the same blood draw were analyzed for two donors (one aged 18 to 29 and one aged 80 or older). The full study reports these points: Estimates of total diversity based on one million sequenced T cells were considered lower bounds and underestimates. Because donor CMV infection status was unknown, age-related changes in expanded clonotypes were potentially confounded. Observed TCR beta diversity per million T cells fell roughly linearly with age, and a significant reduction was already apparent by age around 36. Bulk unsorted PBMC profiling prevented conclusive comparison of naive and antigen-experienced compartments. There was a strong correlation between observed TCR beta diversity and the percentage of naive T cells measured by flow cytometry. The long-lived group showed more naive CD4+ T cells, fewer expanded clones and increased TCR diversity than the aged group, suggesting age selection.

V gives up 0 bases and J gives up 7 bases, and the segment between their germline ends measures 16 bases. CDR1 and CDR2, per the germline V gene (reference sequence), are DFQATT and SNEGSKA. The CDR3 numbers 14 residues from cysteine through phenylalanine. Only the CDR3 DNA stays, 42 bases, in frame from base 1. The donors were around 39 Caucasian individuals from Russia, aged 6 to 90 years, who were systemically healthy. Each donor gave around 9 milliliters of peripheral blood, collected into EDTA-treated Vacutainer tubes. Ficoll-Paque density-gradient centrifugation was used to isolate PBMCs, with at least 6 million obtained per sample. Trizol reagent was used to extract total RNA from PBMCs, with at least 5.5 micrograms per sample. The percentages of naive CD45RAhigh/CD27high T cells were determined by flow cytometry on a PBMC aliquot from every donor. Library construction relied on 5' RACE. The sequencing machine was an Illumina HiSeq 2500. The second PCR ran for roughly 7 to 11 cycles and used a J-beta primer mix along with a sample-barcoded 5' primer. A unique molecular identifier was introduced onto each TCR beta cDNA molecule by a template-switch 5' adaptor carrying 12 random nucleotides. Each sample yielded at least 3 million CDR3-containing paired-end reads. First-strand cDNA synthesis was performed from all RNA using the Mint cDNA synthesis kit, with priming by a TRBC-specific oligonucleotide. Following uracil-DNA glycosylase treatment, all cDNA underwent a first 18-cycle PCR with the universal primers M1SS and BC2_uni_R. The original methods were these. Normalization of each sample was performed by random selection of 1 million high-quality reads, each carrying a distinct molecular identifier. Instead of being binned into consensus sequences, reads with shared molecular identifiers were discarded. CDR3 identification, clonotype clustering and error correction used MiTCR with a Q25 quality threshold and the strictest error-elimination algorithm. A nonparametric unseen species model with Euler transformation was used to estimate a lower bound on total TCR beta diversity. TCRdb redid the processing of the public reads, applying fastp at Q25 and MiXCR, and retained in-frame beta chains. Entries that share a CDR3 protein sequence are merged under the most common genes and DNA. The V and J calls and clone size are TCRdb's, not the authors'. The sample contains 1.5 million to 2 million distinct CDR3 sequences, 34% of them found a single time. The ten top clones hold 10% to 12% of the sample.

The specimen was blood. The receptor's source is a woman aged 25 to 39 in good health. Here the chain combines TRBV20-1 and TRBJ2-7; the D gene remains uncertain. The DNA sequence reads TGCAGTGCTAGAGATCCCGTCGTCCCTAGTGAGCAGTACTTC. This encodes CSARDPVVPSEQYF.